This TCR beta chain emerged from a study of shared clonotypes between healthy human individuals. Libraries were prepared by immunoSEQ multiplex PCR; TCRdb keeps only in-frame clonotypes and omits some of them. The sample carries about 2.5 million clones, around 93% recorded once. V was pared by 0 bases and J by 0 bases, with 9 bases between. Per the germline V gene, CDR1 is LNHNV and CDR2 is YYDKDF (reference sequence). This CDR3 region has 15 residues. This TCR came from a man aged 18 to 30 in good health. Some clones in this sample may be carry-over from other donors' samples. The sample was naive CD4+ T cells from PBMCs. Subset denoted: CD45RA+ positively selected. V gene TRBV15 combines with J gene TRBJ2-7; a weak D match, TRBD1 (5 bases). The CDR3, as DNA: TGTGCCACCAGCAGAGACCGACAGAGCTCCTACGAGCAGTACTTC. This encodes CATSRDRQSSYEQYF. Full variable domain (outside the CDR3, taken from reference TRBV15 and TRBJ2-7): DAMVIQNPRYQVTQFGKPVTLSCSQTLNHNVMYWYQQKSSQAPKLLFHYYDKDFNNEADTPDNFQSRRPNTSFCFLDIRSPGLGDTAMYLCATSRDRQSSYEQYFGPGTRLTVT.